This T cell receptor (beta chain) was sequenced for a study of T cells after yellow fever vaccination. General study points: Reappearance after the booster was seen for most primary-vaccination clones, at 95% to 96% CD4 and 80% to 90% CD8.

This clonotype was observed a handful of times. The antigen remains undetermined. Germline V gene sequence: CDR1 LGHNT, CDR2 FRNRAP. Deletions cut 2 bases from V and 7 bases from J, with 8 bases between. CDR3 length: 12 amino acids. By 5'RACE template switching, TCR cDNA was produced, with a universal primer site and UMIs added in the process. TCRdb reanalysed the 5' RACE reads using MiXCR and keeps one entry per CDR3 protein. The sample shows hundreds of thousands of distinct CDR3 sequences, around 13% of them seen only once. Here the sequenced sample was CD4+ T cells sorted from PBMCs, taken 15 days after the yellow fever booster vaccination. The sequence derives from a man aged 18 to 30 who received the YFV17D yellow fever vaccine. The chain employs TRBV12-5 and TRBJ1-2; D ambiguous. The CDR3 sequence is CASGLRSSGYTF. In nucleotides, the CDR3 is TGTGCTAGTGGTTTGCGGTCCAGTGGCTACACCTTC.